The T cell receptor beta chain described here comes from a study of CD8+CD57+ T cells in acquired aplastic anemia. As concerns this clonotype: Its target is not known.

This CDR3 spans 11 amino acids. Germline V gene lookup returns CDR1 MNHEY and CDR2 SVGAGI. V lost 7 bases and J 4 bases, leaving 6 bases between the germline ends. General observations from the study: Levels of CD8+ Simpson's diversity were not significantly distinct in patients versus controls.

It was genomic DNA that served as the template for profiling TCR beta VDJ and CDR3. In TCRdb, the reads were re-called with MiXCR into one record per CDR3 protein. The table includes approximately 170,000 distinct CDR3 sequences, roughly half detected once. The clonotype originates from a human donor in good health, serving as a control. The sequenced sample consisted of sorted CD4+, CD8+, or CD8+CD57+ T cells (not recorded which) from PBMCs. This chain links TRBV6-5 with TRBJ2-3, with D uncertain. The CDR3 region has the DNA TGTGCCAGCATAGGCTCAGATACGCAGTATTTT. It translates to CASIGSDTQYF.